This TCR beta chain is from a study of blood T cells in healthy people across ages. The wider study: About one barcoded beta molecule per two T cells was captured by template switching.

The second PCR ran roughly 6 to 11 cycles with a sample-barcoded 5' primer and J-beta primers. TCRdb ran MiXCR on the 5' RACE reads and lists one entry per CDR3 protein. The data show about 640,000 distinct CDR3 sequences, approximately 59% seen once. This clonotype was picked up a small number of times. One junction end disagrees with the germline gene, perhaps due to a read error. Germline CDR1 LGHNA, CDR2 YNFKEQ. The CDR3 consists of 18 residues. Material for sequencing was blood. The chain joins TRBV4-2 to TRBJ2-7; 9 bases are a match to TRBD2. Judging by the DNA end, TRBJ2-5 fits better; the J call may be wrong. The TCR was taken from a man aged 55 to 70 in good health. CDR3 sequence (DNA): TGTGCTAGCAGCCACCTAAGGGCCGGCGGGGGGGCAGATGAGACCCAGTACTTC. This encodes CASSHLRAGGGADETQYF.